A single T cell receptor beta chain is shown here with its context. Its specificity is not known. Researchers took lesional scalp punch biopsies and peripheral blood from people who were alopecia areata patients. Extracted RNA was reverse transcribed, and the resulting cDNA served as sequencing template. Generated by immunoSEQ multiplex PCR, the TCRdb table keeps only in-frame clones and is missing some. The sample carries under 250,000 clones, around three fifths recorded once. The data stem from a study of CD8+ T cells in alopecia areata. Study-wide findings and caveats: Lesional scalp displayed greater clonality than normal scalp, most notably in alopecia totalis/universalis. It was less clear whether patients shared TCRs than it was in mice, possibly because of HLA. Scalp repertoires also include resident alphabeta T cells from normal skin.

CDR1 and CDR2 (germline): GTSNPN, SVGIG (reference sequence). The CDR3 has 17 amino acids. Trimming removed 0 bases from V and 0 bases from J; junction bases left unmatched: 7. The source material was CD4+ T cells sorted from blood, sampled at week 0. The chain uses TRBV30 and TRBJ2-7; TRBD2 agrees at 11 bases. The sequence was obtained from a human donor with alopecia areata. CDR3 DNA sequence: TGTGCCTGGAGTGTACGGAGACTAGCGGGGATCTCCTACGAGCAGTACTTC. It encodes CAWSVRRLAGISYEQYF.